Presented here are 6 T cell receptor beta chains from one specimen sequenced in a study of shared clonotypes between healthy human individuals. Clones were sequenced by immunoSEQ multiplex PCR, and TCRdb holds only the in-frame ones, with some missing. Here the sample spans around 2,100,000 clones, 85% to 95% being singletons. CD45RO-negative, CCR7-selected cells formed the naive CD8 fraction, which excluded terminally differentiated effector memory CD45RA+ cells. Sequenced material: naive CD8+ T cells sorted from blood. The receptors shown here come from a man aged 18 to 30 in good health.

The CDR3 here is CASSASGGDGELFF. The CDR3, as DNA: TGTGCCAGCAGCGCCTCCGGGGGGGACGGGGAGCTGTTTTTT. The chain has TRBV9 and TRBJ2-2; TRBD2 agrees at 8 bases. The CDR3 length is 14 residues. Germline CDR1 and CDR2: SGDLS and YYNGEE. V trimming: 3 bases; J trimming: 7 bases; junction bases outside the gene matches: 5.

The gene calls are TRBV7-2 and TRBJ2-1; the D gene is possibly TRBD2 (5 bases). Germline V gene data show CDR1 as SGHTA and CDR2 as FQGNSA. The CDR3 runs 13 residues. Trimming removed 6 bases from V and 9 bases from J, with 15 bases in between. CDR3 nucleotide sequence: TGTGCCAGCAGTCCTATCTCTAGCAGTGAGCAGTTCTTC. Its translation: CASSPISSSEQFF.

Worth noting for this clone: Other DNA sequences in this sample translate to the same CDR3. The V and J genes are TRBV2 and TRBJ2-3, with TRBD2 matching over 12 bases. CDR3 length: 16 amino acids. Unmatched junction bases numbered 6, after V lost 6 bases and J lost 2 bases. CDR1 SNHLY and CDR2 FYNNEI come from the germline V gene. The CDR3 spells CASRSLAGGYTDTQYF. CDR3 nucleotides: TGTGCCAGCAGATCCCTAGCGGGAGGGTACACAGATACGCAGTATTTT.

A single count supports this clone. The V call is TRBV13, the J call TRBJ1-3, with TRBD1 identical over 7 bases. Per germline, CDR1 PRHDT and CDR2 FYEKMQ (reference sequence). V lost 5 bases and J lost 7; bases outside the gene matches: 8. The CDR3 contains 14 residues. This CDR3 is CASSDDREGNTIYF. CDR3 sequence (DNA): TGTGCCAGCAGCGATGACAGGGAGGGCAACACCATATATTTT. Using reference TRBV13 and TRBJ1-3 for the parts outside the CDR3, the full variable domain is AAGVIQSPRHLIKEKRETATLKCYPIPRHDTVYWYQQGPGQDPQFLISFYEKMQSDKGSIPDRFSAQQFSDYHSELNMSSLELGDSALYFCASSDDREGNTIYFGEGSWLTVV.

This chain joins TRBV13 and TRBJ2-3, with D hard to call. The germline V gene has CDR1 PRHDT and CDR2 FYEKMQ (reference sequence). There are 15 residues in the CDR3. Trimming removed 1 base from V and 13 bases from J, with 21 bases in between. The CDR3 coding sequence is TGTGCCAGCAGCTTAGATTCGGCAGGTCCCGTCGTTGAGTATTTT. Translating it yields CASSLDSAGPVVEYF.

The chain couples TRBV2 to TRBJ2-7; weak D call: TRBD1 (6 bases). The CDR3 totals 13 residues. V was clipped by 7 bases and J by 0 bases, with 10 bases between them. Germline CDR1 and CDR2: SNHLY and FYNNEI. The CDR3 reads CASNGGHSYEQYF. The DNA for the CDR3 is TGTGCCAGCAATGGGGGACACTCCTACGAGCAGTACTTC. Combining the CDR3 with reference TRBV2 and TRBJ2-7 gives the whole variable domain EPEVTQTPSHQVTQMGQEVILRCVPISNHLYFYWYRQILGQKVEFLVSFYNNEISEKSEIFDDQFSVERPDGSNFTLKIRSTKLEDSAMYFCASNGGHSYEQYFGPGTRLTVT.